This T cell receptor (beta chain) was sequenced for a study of post-analysis software for immune sequencing data. Study context: Several disease courses (relapsing-remitting, secondary progressive and progressive-relapsing) of multiple sclerosis were included.

This CDR3 is 13 amino acids long. The germline gives CDR1 KGHSH, CDR2 LQKENI. Regarding the study as a whole: Compared with controls, patients had more of about five TRBV segments, including TRBV5-6, TRBV5-1 and TRBV20-1. A significant reduction in normalized Chao1 diversity was observed in multiple sclerosis patients versus controls.

This clonotype was found once. Its antigen is unidentified. A junction end diverges from the germline sequence, so it may reflect a read error. TCR beta cDNA libraries had unique molecular identifiers. The source material, about 0.95 to 11 million T cells, gave rise to about 490,000 cDNA molecules. TCRdb independently ran MiXCR on the PCR reads; one entry per CDR3 protein. The sample lists some 160,000 distinct CDR3 sequences; roughly 34% were seen once. The chain combines TRBV18 with TRBJ2-2; D possibly corresponds to TRBD2 (6 bases). The specimen was blood, collected after autologous hematopoietic stem cell transplantation. The TCR comes from a girl aged 5-17 years with multiple sclerosis. CDR3 loop: CASSPQTSGELFF. CDR3 DNA: TGTGCCAGCTCACCACAAACCTCGGGGGAGTTGTTTTTT.